These 16 T cell receptor beta chains were all obtained from the same sample, sequenced in a study of cytomegalovirus exposure and HLA in healthy donors. Primers included in the PCR were 60 Vbeta and 13 Jbeta primers. The data were produced by immunoSEQ multiplex PCR, yet TCRdb's version contains in-frame clones alone and is incomplete. Here the sample spans 180,000 or so clones, roughly 8.7% being singletons. Source material: PBMCs. The receptors stem from a woman aged 30 to 39 in good health and CMV-seropositive.

This clone was observed a handful of times. CDR3 in DNA: TGTGCCAGCAGATTGGGGGGGGGTAATGAAAAACTGTTTTTT. Translating it yields CASRLGGGNEKLFF. The chain is built from TRBV6-1 and TRBJ1-4; D may be TRBD1 (5 bases). In germline, CDR1 is MNHNS, CDR2 SASEGT. V lost 6 bases, J lost 4 bases, and 12 bases lay in between. The CDR3 is 14 residues long.

The rearrangement links TRBV30 to TRBJ1-1; D possibly corresponds to TRBD1 (6 bases). Germline V lookup: CDR1 GTSNPN, CDR2 SVGIG (reference sequence). The CDR3 covers 11 residues. V lost 1 base to trimming and J lost 8 bases, with 8 bases between them. Written as DNA, the CDR3 is TGTGCCTGGAGTGGGACAGCGGAAGCTTTCTTT. Translating it yields CAWSGTAEAFF.

In this sample, this clone turned up a few times. The CDR3 protein is CASSPRGKSNTEAFF. CDR3 nucleotides: TGTGCCAGCAGTCCCAGGGGAAAATCGAACACTGAAGCTTTCTTT. V gene TRBV5-6 combines with J gene TRBJ1-1, with D tentatively TRBD1 (6 bases). V was shortened by 5 bases and J by 1 base, with 15 bases between the two germline ends. From germline, CDR1 is SGHDT and CDR2 YYEEEE. The length of the CDR3 is 15 residues.

This clone was recorded a few times. The chain employs TRBV7-3 and TRBJ2-1; 8 nucleotides match TRBD2. The CDR3 loop spans 16 amino acids. The junction had 6 bases not matched to a gene; V was cut back by 1 base and J by 4 bases. CDR1 is SGHTA and CDR2 is FQGTGA in the germline V gene. The CDR3 reads CASSLNLAGLYNEQFF. The CDR3 bases are TGTGCCAGCAGCTTAAATCTAGCGGGCTTATACAATGAGCAGTTCTTC.

This clone was counted only a few times. The chain is built from TRBV5-1 and TRBJ2-1; D unresolved. The germline CDR1 and CDR2 sequences are SGHRS and YFSETQ. The CDR3 spans 13 residues. V was trimmed by 0 bases and J by 5 bases, leaving 6 bases between them. CDR3 coding DNA: TGCGCCAGCAGCTTGGGCGGTGACAATGAGCAGTTCTTC. It is translated as CASSLGGDNEQFF.

This clone has just a few counts. The V gene is TRBV18, the J gene TRBJ2-1; the D gene is possibly TRBD1 (7 bases). The germline V and J ends were trimmed by 6 bases and 6 bases, with 15 bases remaining between them. CDR1 and CDR2 from the germline V gene are KGHSH and LQKENI. The CDR3 is 14 amino acids. The chain's CDR3 is CASSHGGQSNEQFF. The CDR3 bases are TGTGCCAGCTCCCACGGGGGACAGTCCAATGAGCAGTTCTTC.

The V and J genes are TRBV6-5 and TRBJ1-2, with TRBD1 identical over 8 bases. With V trimmed by 2 bases and J by 4 bases, 9 bases remained unmatched. This CDR3 has 16 residues. Germline-derived CDR1 and CDR2 are MNHEY and SVGAGI. This CDR3 is CASSYGQAGTGYGYTF. CDR3 sequence (DNA): TGTGCCAGCAGTTACGGCCAAGCCGGGACAGGCTATGGCTACACCTTC.

The chain recombines TRBV23-1 with TRBJ1-1, with TRBD1 identical over 10 bases. TRBV23-1 is classed as an ORF, of uncertain function. Unmatched junction bases numbered 7, after V lost 2 bases and J lost 1 base. This CDR3 contains 17 residues. The CDR3 protein is CASSQPRDRGKNTEAFF. CDR3 sequence (DNA): TGCGCCAGCAGTCAACCCCGGGACAGGGGCAAGAACACTGAAGCTTTCTTT.

The V gene is TRBV13, the J gene TRBJ2-1; the D is unclear. The CDR3 has 16 amino acids. CDR1 is PRHDT and CDR2 is FYEKMQ in the germline V gene (reference sequence). Trimming left V 4 bases short and J 9 bases short, with 22 bases between. The CDR3 DNA sequence: TGTGCCAGCAGCTCCATGTCGGTTCTGTCATCGGGTGAGCAGTTCTTC. Amino acid sequence: CASSSMSVLSSGEQFF. The full variable domain, its missing parts supplied by reference TRBV13 and TRBJ2-1, is AAGVIQSPRHLIKEKRETATLKCYPIPRHDTVYWYQQGPGQDPQFLISFYEKMQSDKGSIPDRFSAQQFSDYHSELNMSSLELGDSALYFCASSSMSVLSSGEQFFGPGTRLTVL.

This sequence joins TRBV6-4 and TRBJ2-1; 10 nucleotides agree with TRBD2. Unmatched junction bases numbered 4, after V lost 6 bases and J lost 5 bases. Germline values: CDR1 MRHNA, CDR2 SNTAGT. This CDR3 has 14 residues. For the CDR3, the DNA is TGTGCCAGCAGACTAACTAGCGGGAACAATGAGCAGTTCTTC. Translated, it gives CASRLTSGNNEQFF.

This clone has just a few counts. The CDR3 reads CASSPRGTVLVSYEQYF. The CDR3 DNA is TGCGCCAGCAGTCCCAGAGGGACAGTTTTAGTCTCCTACGAGCAGTACTTC. The chain recombines TRBV23-1 with TRBJ2-7; 7 nucleotides align to TRBD1. TRBV23-1 falls under the ORF class, with uncertain function. Trimming at V came to 4 bases and at J to 0 bases, leaving 12 bases not matched to a gene. CDR3 length: 17 amino acids.

This clone appeared a few times. V and J are TRBV7-9 and TRBJ2-2; D unresolved. This CDR3 region has 15 residues. Deletions cut 3 bases from V and 0 bases from J, with 8 bases between. Germline V gene data show CDR1 as SEHNR and CDR2 as FQNEAQ (reference sequence). The CDR3 bases are TGTGCCAGCAGCTTGGGCTCCGCGAACACCGGGGAGCTGTTTTTT. Translation: CASSLGSANTGELFF.

The J gene is TRBJ2-1, the V gene TRBV5-1; no clear D gene. The germline gives CDR1 SGHRS, CDR2 YFSETQ. This CDR3 comprises 14 residues. V was clipped by 3 bases and J by 0 bases, with 7 bases between them. CDR3 in amino acids: CASSSGISYNEQFF. In DNA form, the CDR3 reads TGCGCCAGCAGCTCCGGTATCTCCTACAATGAGCAGTTCTTC.

As to this clone: Other DNA sequences of this sample code for an identical CDR3. This rearrangement joins TRBV5-1 to TRBJ1-2, with D unclear. The CDR3 is 16 residues long. Trimming left V 0 bases short and J 0 bases short, with 12 bases between. The germline CDR1 and CDR2 sequences are SGHRS and YFSETQ. The CDR3 sequence: CASSLAEAQPNYGYTF. CDR3 coding DNA: TGCGCCAGCAGCTTGGCCGAGGCGCAACCTAACTATGGCTACACCTTC.

The table lists this clone with a few counts. The V call is TRBV4-1, the J call TRBJ2-7; D gene ambiguous. Looked up from germline, CDR1 is MGHRA and CDR2 is YSYEKL. V lost 5 bases, J lost 3 bases, and 20 bases lay in between. The CDR3 has 16 amino acids. This CDR3 is CASSMLLTQSLYEQYF. For the CDR3, the DNA is TGCGCCAGCAGCATGCTCCTAACCCAAAGTCTCTACGAGCAGTACTTC.

This clone appeared a few times. The chain recombines TRBV9 with TRBJ2-1; 9 positions agree with TRBD2. The CDR3 totals 16 residues. Germline lookup yields CDR1 SGDLS and CDR2 YYNGEE. V shed 0 bases, J shed 1 base, and the junction held 2 bases outside the gene matches. The CDR3 DNA sequence: TGTGCCAGCAGCGTAGGACTAGCGGCATCCTACAATGAGCAGTTCTTC. Translation gives CASSVGLAASYNEQFF.